The rows below give T cell receptor beta chains drawn from one sample of a study of OX40 agonist ivuxolimab in advanced cancers. Some clones are missing from TCRdb's copy, which holds only in-frame ones; the method was immunoSEQ multiplex PCR. This sample has tens of thousands of clones, with under 90% found just once. The sample in question was CD4+ or CD8+ T cells sorted from blood, obtained in a trial of the OX40 agonist ivuxolimab. These receptor sequences come from an adult with an advanced solid tumor such as melanoma, head and neck, liver or kidney cancer. The CDR3 runs from the conserved cysteine through the conserved F or W. The D gene is left open where the match is weak. Size is omitted from some rows. Given values are once, few, many or a class for expanded clones.

J gene: TRBJ2-5; clone size: -; V gene: TRBV5-1; D gene: TRBD2; CDR3 protein: CASSFGRAGQETQYF; CDR3 DNA: TGCGCCAGCAGCTTTGGGAGGGCGGGACAAGAGACCCAGTACTTC
J gene: TRBJ2-7; clone size: -; V gene: TRBV7-2; D gene: TRBD2; CDR3 protein: CASSPWGLARSSYEQYF; CDR3 DNA: TGTGCCAGCAGCCCTTGGGGACTAGCGAGGAGCTCCTACGAGCAGTACTTC
J gene: TRBJ2-3; clone size: -; V gene: TRBV18; D gene: -; CDR3 protein: CASSPGGKDTQYF; CDR3 DNA: TGTGCCAGCTCACCAGGGGGCAAAGATACGCAGTATTTT
J gene: TRBJ1-4; clone size: -; V gene: TRBV7-9; D gene: TRBD1; CDR3 protein: CASAKGAGVEKLFF; CDR3 DNA: TGTGCCAGCGCAAAGGGGGCAGGGGTTGAAAAACTGTTTTTT
J gene: TRBJ2-5; clone size: -; V gene: TRBV9; D gene: -; CDR3 protein: CASSVDLGTQYF; CDR3 DNA: TGTGCCAGCAGCGTAGATTTGGGGACCCAGTACTTC
J gene: TRBJ1-1; clone size: -; V gene: TRBV5-1; D gene: -; CDR3 protein: CASTGDTEAFF; CDR3 DNA: TGCGCCAGCACGGGGGACACTGAAGCTTTCTTT
J gene: TRBJ2-5; clone size: -; V gene: TRBV5-1; D gene: TRBD2; CDR3 protein: CASSLAGLAGSGETQYF; CDR3 DNA: TGCGCCAGCAGCTTGGCGGGACTAGCGGGATCTGGCGAGACCCAGTACTTC
J gene: TRBJ1-3; clone size: -; V gene: TRBV7-2; D gene: -; CDR3 protein: CASSLGPASGNTIYF; CDR3 DNA: TGTGCCAGCAGCTTAGGACCGGCCTCTGGAAACACCATATATTTT
J gene: TRBJ2-1; clone size: -; V gene: TRBV6-6; D gene: TRBD2; CDR3 protein: CASSYPAGPPRNEQFF; CDR3 DNA: TGTGCCAGCAGTTACCCAGCGGGGCCGCCTCGCAATGAGCAGTTCTTC
J gene: TRBJ2-7; clone size: -; V gene: TRBV30; D gene: -; CDR3 protein: CAFSRTRNEQYF; CDR3 DNA: TGTGCCTTCTCCCGTACAAGGAACGAGCAGTACTTC
J gene: TRBJ1-2; clone size: -; V gene: TRBV30; D gene: -; CDR3 protein: CAWSVIRGNYGYTF; CDR3 DNA: TGTGCCTGGAGTGTAATACGGGGTAACTATGGCTACACCTTC
J gene: TRBJ2-5; clone size: once; V gene: TRBV29-1; D gene: -; CDR3 protein: CSVRDQETQYF; CDR3 DNA: TGCAGCGTTCGGGATCAAGAGACCCAGTACTTC
J gene: TRBJ1-5; clone size: few; V gene: TRBV23-1; D gene: -; CDR3 protein: CASSQSGHPNQPQHF; CDR3 DNA: TGCGCCAGCAGTCAATCAGGTCATCCTAATCAGCCCCAGCATTTT
J gene: TRBJ2-2; clone size: -; V gene: TRBV28; D gene: TRBD1; CDR3 protein: CASSLSDRATGELFF; CDR3 DNA: TGTGCCAGCAGCTTATCGGACAGGGCCACCGGGGAGCTGTTTTTT
J gene: TRBJ1-5; clone size: -; V gene: TRBV5-1; D gene: -; CDR3 protein: CASSLSGSVSQPQHF; CDR3 DNA: TGCGCCAGCAGCTTGTCCGGTTCTGTGTCTCAGCCCCAGCATTTT
J gene: TRBJ2-2; clone size: once; V gene: TRBV11-3; D gene: -; CDR3 protein: CASSLVTGNTGELFF; CDR3 DNA: TGTGCCAGCAGCTTAGTAACAGGGAACACCGGGGAGCTGTTTTTT
J gene: TRBJ1-5; clone size: few; V gene: TRBV27; D gene: TRBD1; CDR3 protein: CASRTGTGGNQPQHF; CDR3 DNA: TGTGCCAGCAGAACCGGGACAGGGGGCAATCAGCCCCAGCATTTT
J gene: TRBJ1-2; clone size: -; V gene: TRBV7-9; D gene: -; CDR3 protein: CASSLPYSGYTF; CDR3 DNA: TGTGCCAGCAGCTTACCGTACAGTGGCTACACCTTC
J gene: TRBJ1-1; clone size: -; V gene: TRBV4-2; D gene: -; CDR3 protein: CASSQGSTQGTEAFF; CDR3 DNA: TGTGCCAGCAGCCAAGGGTCAACACAGGGCACTGAAGCTTTCTTT
J gene: TRBJ2-2; clone size: -; V gene: TRBV9; D gene: TRBD2; CDR3 protein: CASRGTRANTGELFF; CDR3 DNA: TGTGCCAGCAGGGGGACTAGGGCGAACACCGGGGAGCTGTTTTTT
J gene: TRBJ1-3; clone size: -; V gene: TRBV6-1; D gene: -; CDR3 protein: CASSGTISGNTIYF; CDR3 DNA: TGTGCCAGCAGTGGGACAATCTCTGGAAACACCATATATTTT
J gene: TRBJ1-5; clone size: -; V gene: TRBV18; D gene: -; CDR3 protein: CASSTTDSNQPQHF; CDR3 DNA: TGTGCCAGCTCGACGACAGATAGCAATCAGCCCCAGCATTTT
J gene: TRBJ2-7; clone size: -; V gene: TRBV15; D gene: TRBD2; CDR3 protein: CATSTRTSGINEQYF; CDR3 DNA: TGTGCCACCAGCACCCGGACTAGCGGGATCAACGAGCAGTACTTC
J gene: TRBJ2-3; clone size: -; V gene: TRBV5-1; D gene: TRBD1; CDR3 protein: CASSLAGTGEWDTQYF; CDR3 DNA: TGCGCCAGCAGCTTAGCCGGGACAGGGGAATGGGATACGCAGTATTTT